A selection of T cell receptor beta chains follows, all from one sample in a study of cytomegalovirus exposure and HLA in healthy donors. Measured with immunoSEQ multiplex PCR; TCRdb has only the in-frame clones, and not every one. This sample yields 110,000 or so clones, of which around 77% are seen a single time; roughly 5.9% belongs to the top ten. Sequenced sample: PBMCs. The receptors stem from a woman in her twenties or thirties in good health and CMV-seropositive. CDR3s leave out the opening cysteine and the closing phenylalanine or tryptophan.

TRBV10-3	TRBJ2-7	AISEWGQSYEQY
TRBV18	TRBJ1-1	ASSPPAGRMNTEAF
TRBV2	TRBJ1-2	ASSASGTASGGYT
TRBV5-6	TRBJ2-7	ASSLKTSGSYEQY
TRBV18	TRBJ1-1	ASSPPAPGFSTEAF
TRBV18	TRBJ2-7	ASSLAGGYYEQY
TRBV6-6	TRBJ1-5	ASSYGQNNQPQH
TRBV18	TRBJ1-2	ASSPTPTGNYGYT
TRBV27	TRBJ1-1	ASSPTGVGEAF
TRBV19	TRBJ1-2	ASSTPWKENYGYT
TRBV5-8	TRBJ2-1	ASTHSGGRFYNEQF
TRBV6-5	TRBJ2-7	ASSPGKVAGYEQY
TRBV30	TRBJ2-1	AWSKTSYYNEQF
TRBV2	TRBJ2-7	ASSGSPYEQY
TRBV2	TRBJ1-6	ASKGDSSYNSPLH
TRBV2	TRBJ1-2	ASSEETARGYT
TRBV27	TRBJ1-2	ASSPGDRDAYGYT
TRBV30	TRBJ1-5	AWSVGRGAGFSNQPQH
TRBV19	TRBJ2-1	ASTSGQGSTYNEQF
TRBV9	TRBJ2-1	ASSDDSHEQF
TRBV7-9	TRBJ2-7	ASSPTFGSGESYEQY
TRBV10-3	TRBJ2-2	AIKHRKTGELF
TRBV7-9	TRBJ1-1	ASSLEGGSTEAF
TRBV7-8	TRBJ2-7	ASSLVDRGYEQY
TRBV9	TRBJ2-1	ASSVATSGRVPNEQF
TRBV27	TRBJ2-2	ASKTRNTGELF
TRBV25-1	TRBJ1-1	ASSVSNRGLEAF
TRBV6-5	TRBJ2-1	ASSYKVRRNEQF
TRBV7-9	TRBJ1-1	ASSYGQTEAF
TRBV29-1	TRBJ1-3	SVDDRGLGNTIY
TRBV5-1	TRBJ1-1	ASSWESVTEAF
TRBV4-2	TRBJ1-2	ASSPGGANYGYT
TRBV9	TRBJ1-3	ASSLDRNSGNTIY
TRBV6-1	TRBJ1-5	ASNRVSNQPQH
TRBV27	TRBJ2-7	ASRGLHYEQY
TRBV18	TRBJ1-1	ASSPWTGAMNTEAF
TRBV2	TRBJ1-1	ASSSTGTEAF
TRBV11-2	TRBJ2-1	ASSLVGGGAVYEQF
TRBV5-5	TRBJ2-1	ASSLGLAGRNEQF
TRBV19	TRBJ2-1	ASSTQQGRSYNEQF
TRBV9	TRBJ2-3	ASSVVAGPDTQY
TRBV6-5	TRBJ2-1	ASSYGREAYNEQF
TRBV9	TRBJ1-2	ASSPPPGGHYGYT
TRBV6-1	TRBJ1-2	ASETDNGYT
TRBV7-9	TRBJ1-2	ASSLFGGDRGPAGYT
TRBV11-3	TRBJ2-7	ASSGGDRVLKVYEQY
TRBV2	TRBJ1-6	ASSLEGQGSSPLH
TRBV27	TRBJ2-5	ASSLSEAQETQY
TRBV6-1	TRBJ1-2	ASSGDIPDYT
TRBV18	TRBJ2-1	ASSPLAGQGTYNEQF
TRBV5-1	TRBJ2-3	ASSFQRGGRTDTQY
TRBV11-3	TRBJ2-7	ASSLGTGRVSEQY
TRBV2	TRBJ1-5	ASSDWAESSNQPQH
TRBV9	TRBJ1-1	ASSVEGRSEAF
TRBV19	TRBJ1-1	ASTPRVRADSEAF